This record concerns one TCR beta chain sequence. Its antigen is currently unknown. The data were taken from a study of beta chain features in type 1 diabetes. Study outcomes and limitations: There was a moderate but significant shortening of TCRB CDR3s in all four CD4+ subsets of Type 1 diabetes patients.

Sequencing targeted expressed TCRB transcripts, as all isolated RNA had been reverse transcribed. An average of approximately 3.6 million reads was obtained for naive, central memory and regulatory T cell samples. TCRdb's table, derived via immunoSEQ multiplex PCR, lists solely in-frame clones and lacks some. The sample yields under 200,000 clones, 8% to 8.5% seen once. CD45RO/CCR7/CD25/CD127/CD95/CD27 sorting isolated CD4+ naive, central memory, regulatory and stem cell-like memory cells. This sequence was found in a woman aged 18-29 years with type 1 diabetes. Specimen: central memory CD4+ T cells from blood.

The CDR3 coding sequence is TGTGCCAGCAGCTTAGTAGGAGGGACTAGCGATGACAATGAGCAGTTCTTC. Amino acid sequence: CASSLVGGTSDDNEQFF. This chain connects TRBV7-6 to TRBJ2-1; 10 nucleotides line up with TRBD2. J gave up 5 bases and V 1 base, and 8 bases lay outside the gene matches. The CDR3 covers 17 residues. Germline CDR1 and CDR2: SGHVS and FNYEAQ.